This T cell receptor (beta chain) is from a study of T cell changes during pregnancy in multiple sclerosis. Germline trimming cut 1 base from V and 7 bases from J; bases unmatched to any gene: 10. The CDR3 is 17 amino acids. Germline V gives CDR1 SEHNR, CDR2 FQNEAQ (reference sequence). Data came from immunoSEQ multiplex PCR; TCRdb stores just in-frame clones and leaves some out. The table records tens of thousands of clones, around nine tenths of them present only once. The rearrangement links TRBV7-9 to TRBJ1-6, with 7 positions matching TRBD1. The sequence was obtained from a female donor with multiple sclerosis, enrolled in a pregnancy study. Sequenced here: CD4+ T cells from peripheral blood mononuclear cells, sampled in the second trimester of pregnancy. The DNA of the CDR3 is TGTGCCAGCAGCTTAGAGGAGCCAGGGGGTAGGAATTCACCCCTCCACTTT. Protein sequence: CASSLEEPGGRNSPLHF.